This note documents a single T cell receptor beta chain sequence. No antigen is known for it. Produced via immunoSEQ multiplex PCR; TCRdb's table is partial and in-frame only. There are some 42,000 clones in the sample; 82% occur only once, and 23% lies in the top ten. This sample is drawn from a study of OX40 agonist ivuxolimab in advanced cancers. Turning to the study itself: The drug used for patients, ivuxolimab, was an agonistic anti-OX40 (CD134) antibody. Overall study findings and caveats: Partial responders treated at 0.1-3.0 mg/kg exhibited clonal expansion among the lowest measured. Expanded clones belonging to CD8+ T cells outnumbered, on average, those of CD4+.

Autoimmune disease history or systemic immunosuppression was exclusionary. V was trimmed by 10 bases and J by 1 base, leaving 25 bases between them. The CDR3 contains 17 residues. The V gene's germline CDR1 is MNHGY and CDR2 SAAAGT. The chain recombines TRBV6-8 with TRBJ2-5; D is ambiguous. The sequencing here drew on CD4+ or CD8+ T cells sorted from blood, taken in a trial of the OX40 agonist ivuxolimab. The receptor's source is an adult with an advanced solid tumor such as melanoma, head and neck, liver or kidney cancer. CDR3 nucleotide sequence: TGTGCCACCTCAACGTCTGGACCGACAAAGTTCCAAGAGACCCAGTACTTC. Protein sequence: CATSTSGPTKFQETQYF.